This TCR beta chain was documented in a study of OX40 agonist ivuxolimab in advanced cancers. Study-wide background: Every 2 weeks, patients got intravenous ivuxolimab at one of six dose levels (0.01-10 mg/kg). Mean age approximately 61 years, range about 20 to 79; roughly 82% male. Three dose-escalation patients had partial responses: one with hepatocellular carcinoma and two with cutaneous melanoma. Findings and caveats of the study: CD4+ and CD8+ blood T cells expanded clonally by week 6 at 0.1 to 3.0 mg/kg.

Repertoires were generated with immunoSEQ multiplex PCR, while TCRdb's copy carries only in-frame clones and drops some. The table shows approximately 55,000 clones, with around 88% occurring only once. The CDR3 length is 12 residues. Trimming pared 5 bases from V and 6 bases from J, leaving 11 bases between. Germline V gene lookup returns CDR1 LNHDA and CDR2 SQIVND (reference sequence). This clone was recorded once. Its antigen is currently unknown. The clonotype was recovered from an adult with an advanced solid tumor such as melanoma, head and neck, liver or kidney cancer. The sequenced sample was CD4+ or CD8+ T cells sorted from blood, obtained in a trial of the OX40 agonist ivuxolimab. The chain links TRBV19 to TRBJ2-7; D not certain. The CDR3 sequence: CASSDPLSEQYF. CDR3 DNA sequence: TGTGCCAGTAGTGATCCGTTAAGCGAGCAGTACTTC.